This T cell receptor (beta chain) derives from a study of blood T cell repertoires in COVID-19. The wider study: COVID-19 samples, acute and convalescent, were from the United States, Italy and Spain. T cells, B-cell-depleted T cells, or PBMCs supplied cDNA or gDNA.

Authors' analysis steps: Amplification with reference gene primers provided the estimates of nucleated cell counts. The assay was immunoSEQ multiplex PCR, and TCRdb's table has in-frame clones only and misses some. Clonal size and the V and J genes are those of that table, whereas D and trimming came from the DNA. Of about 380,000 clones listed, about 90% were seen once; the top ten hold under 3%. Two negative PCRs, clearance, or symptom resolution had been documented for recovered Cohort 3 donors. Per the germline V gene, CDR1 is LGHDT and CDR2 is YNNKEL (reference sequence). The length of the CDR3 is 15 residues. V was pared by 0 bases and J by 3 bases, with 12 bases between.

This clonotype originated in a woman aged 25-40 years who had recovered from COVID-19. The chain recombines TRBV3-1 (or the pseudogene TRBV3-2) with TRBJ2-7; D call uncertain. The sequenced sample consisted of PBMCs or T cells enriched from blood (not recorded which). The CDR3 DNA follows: TGTGCCAGCAGCCAAGATTACCAGCTAGGCTACGAGCAGTACTTC. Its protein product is CASSQDYQLGYEQYF.